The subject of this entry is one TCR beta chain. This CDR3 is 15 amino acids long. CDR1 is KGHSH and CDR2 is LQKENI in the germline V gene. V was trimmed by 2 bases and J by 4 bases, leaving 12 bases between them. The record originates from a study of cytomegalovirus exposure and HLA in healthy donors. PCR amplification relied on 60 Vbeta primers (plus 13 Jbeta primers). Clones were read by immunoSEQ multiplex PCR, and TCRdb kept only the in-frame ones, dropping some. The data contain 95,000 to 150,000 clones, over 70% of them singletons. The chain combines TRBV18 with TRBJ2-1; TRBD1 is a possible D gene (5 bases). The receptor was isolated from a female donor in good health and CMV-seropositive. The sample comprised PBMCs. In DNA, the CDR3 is TGTGCCAGCTCACCAAGAGAGACAGCTTACAATGAGCAGTTCTTC. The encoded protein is CASSPRETAYNEQFF.